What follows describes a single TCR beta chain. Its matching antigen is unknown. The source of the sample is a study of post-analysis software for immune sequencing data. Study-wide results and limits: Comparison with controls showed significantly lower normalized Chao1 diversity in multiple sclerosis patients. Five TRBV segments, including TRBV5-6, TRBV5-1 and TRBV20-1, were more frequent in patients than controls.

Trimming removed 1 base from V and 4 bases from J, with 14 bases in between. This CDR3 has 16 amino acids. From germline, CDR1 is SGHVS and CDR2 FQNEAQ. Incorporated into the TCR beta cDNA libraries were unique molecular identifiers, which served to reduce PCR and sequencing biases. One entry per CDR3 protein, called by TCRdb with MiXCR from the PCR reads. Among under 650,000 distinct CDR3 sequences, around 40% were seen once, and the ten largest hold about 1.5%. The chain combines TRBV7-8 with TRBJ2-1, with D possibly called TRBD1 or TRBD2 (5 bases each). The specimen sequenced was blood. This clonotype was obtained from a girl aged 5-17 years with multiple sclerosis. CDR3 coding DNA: TGTGCCAGCAGCTTAGGGGGCGCGGGCGGGTACAATGAGCAGTTCTTC. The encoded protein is CASSLGGAGGYNEQFF.